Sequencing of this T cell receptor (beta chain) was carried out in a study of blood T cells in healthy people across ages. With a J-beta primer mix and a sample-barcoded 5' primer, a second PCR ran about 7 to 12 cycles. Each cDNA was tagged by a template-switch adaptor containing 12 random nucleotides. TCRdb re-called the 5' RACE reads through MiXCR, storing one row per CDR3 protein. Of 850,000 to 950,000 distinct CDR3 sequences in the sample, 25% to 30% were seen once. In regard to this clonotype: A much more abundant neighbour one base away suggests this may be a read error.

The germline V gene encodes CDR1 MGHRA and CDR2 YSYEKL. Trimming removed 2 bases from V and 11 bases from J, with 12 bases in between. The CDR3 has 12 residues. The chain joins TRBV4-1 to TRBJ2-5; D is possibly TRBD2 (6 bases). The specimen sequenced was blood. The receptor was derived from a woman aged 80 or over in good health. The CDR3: CASSQSAGEQYF. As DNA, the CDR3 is TGCGCCAGCAGCCAATCAGCGGGTGAGCAGTACTTC.